Below, 20 T cell receptor beta chains from the same sample are listed, as sequenced in a study of T cells in Graves' hyperthyroidism and ophthalmopathy. Amplification of TCR beta CDR3 regions was performed using RNA transcripts as template. The HTBI set primed first-round TCR CDR3 RT-PCR. TCRdb re-called the multiplex PCR reads with MiXCR, one entry per CDR3 protein. The profile covers about 350,000 distinct CDR3 sequences, with approximately 19% appearing a single time and 3.7% taken by the ten largest. The material sequenced was blood. Receptors originate from a woman aged 18-35 years with Graves' hyperthyroidism.

The V and J genes are TRBV15 and TRBJ2-7; maybe TRBD1 (6 bases). The CDR3 is 13 amino acids. The germline V and J ends were trimmed by 3 bases and 3 bases, with 9 bases remaining between them. Germline V gives CDR1 LNHNV, CDR2 YYDKDF (reference sequence). CDR3 nucleotides: TGTGCCACCAGCAGGGACAGCCTCTACGAGCAGTACTTC. As protein: CATSRDSLYEQYF. The complete variable domain, with remaining parts taken from reference TRBV15 and TRBJ2-7, reads DAMVIQNPRYQVTQFGKPVTLSCSQTLNHNVMYWYQQKSSQAPKLLFHYYDKDFNNEADTPDNFQSRRPNTSFCFLDIRSPGLGDTAMYLCATSRDSLYEQYFGPGTRLTVT.

At least ten counts were recorded for this clonotype. V and J are TRBV29-1 and TRBJ1-1, with TRBD1 matching over 7 bases. Trimming at V came to 5 bases and at J to 5 bases, leaving 8 bases not matched to a gene. Germline lookup yields CDR1 SQVTM and CDR2 ANQGSEA. CDR3 length equals 13 residues. The CDR3 region is CSVNRGPGTEAFF. DNA of the CDR3: TGCAGCGTTAACAGGGGCCCGGGGACTGAAGCTTTCTTT. Complete variable domain (other parts from reference TRBV29-1 and TRBJ1-1): SAVISQKPSRDICQRGTSLTIQCQVDSQVTMMFWYRQQPGQSLTLIATANQGSEATYESGFVIDKFPISRPNLTFSTLTVSNMSPEDSSIYLCSVNRGPGTEAFFGQGTRLTVV.

The sample holds many counts of this clonotype. The rearrangement uses TRBV29-1 and TRBJ2-7; TRBD2 might be the D (5 bases). V was pared by 4 bases and J by 4 bases, with 8 bases between. Germline V gene data show CDR1 as SQVTM and CDR2 as ANQGSEA. The CDR3 consists of 11 residues. CDR3 coding DNA: TGCAGCGTTGTAAGAGGGTACGAGCAGTACTTC. The encoded protein is CSVVRGYEQYF.

This clonotype has a count of ten or more. The gene calls are TRBV2 and TRBJ2-5; D unresolved. Trimming removed 0 bases from V and 1 base from J, with 6 bases in between. This CDR3 contains 14 residues. Germline CDR1 reads SNHLY; CDR2 reads FYNNEI. CDR3 sequence reads: CASSEALFQETQYF. CDR3 coding DNA: TGTGCCAGCAGTGAAGCGCTCTTCCAAGAGACCCAGTACTTC.

This clonotype came up many times. This sequence joins TRBV28 and TRBJ1-2; D unresolved. V lost 3 bases and J 3 bases, leaving 8 bases between the germline ends. CDR1 is MDHEN, CDR2 SYDVKM, per germline. This CDR3 contains 13 residues. The CDR3 DNA reads TGTGCCAGCAGTTTGCGAGAGGACTATGGCTACACCTTC. Translation: CASSLREDYGYTF.

As regards this clonotype: A much larger clone differs from this one at a single base, so this may be a read error. The chain has TRBV28 and TRBJ1-2; weak D call: TRBD1 (6 bases). There are 13 residues in the CDR3. CDR1 and CDR2 from the germline V gene are MDHEN and SYDVKM. Trimming cost V 6 bases and J 8 bases, with 16 bases left between them. DNA for the CDR3: TGTGCCAGCAGCCCGGGGGCCCTCCGGGGCTACACCTTC. Translating it yields CASSPGALRGYTF.

This clonotype was seen a handful of times. The chain couples TRBV13 to TRBJ1-6; 10 bases fit TRBD1. Trimming removed 5 bases from V and 10 bases from J; junction bases left unmatched: 5. Germline CDR1 reads PRHDT; CDR2 reads FYEKMQ (reference sequence). The length of the CDR3 is 14 residues. CDR3 region: CASSLRQGASPLHF. The DNA for the CDR3 is TGTGCCAGCAGCCTCAGACAGGGGGCCTCACCCCTCCACTTT.

There are many counts of this clonotype. The chain links TRBV20-1 to TRBJ1-1; D unclear. The CDR3 spans 11 residues. V shed 2 bases and J shed 9 bases, with 10 bases lying between them. In germline, CDR1 is DFQATT, CDR2 SNEGSKA (reference sequence). CDR3 in DNA: TGCAGTGCTAGACAAGAAACTCAAGCTTTCTTT. Encoded protein: CSARQETQAFF.

This clonotype was counted at least ten times. The CDR3: CASSYGSSRHRPNTGELFF. The CDR3 DNA follows: TGTGCCAGCAGTTACGGATCGTCTAGGCACAGACCGAACACCGGGGAGCTGTTTTTT. V is TRBV6-2 or TRBV6-3 and J is TRBJ2-2; D gene unclear. Trimming removed 2 bases at V and 0 bases at J, with 19 bases between. Per the germline V gene, CDR1 is MNHEY and CDR2 is SVGEGT. This CDR3 region has 19 residues.

This clonotype was recorded many times. The chain recombines TRBV4-2 with TRBJ2-2; 9 bases fit TRBD1. Germline trimming cut 3 bases from V and 6 bases from J; bases unmatched to any gene: 5. The germline CDR1 and CDR2 sequences are LGHNA and YNFKEQ. The length of the CDR3 is 15 residues. The CDR3 reads CASSHPGTGSGELFF. The CDR3 DNA reads as TGTGCCAGCAGCCACCCCGGGACAGGGTCCGGGGAGCTGTTTTTT.

This clonotype was seen many times. The rearrangement links TRBV6-1 to TRBJ2-7, with D tentatively TRBD2 (5 bases). The V gene lost 6 bases and the J gene lost 7 bases, with 19 bases spanning the gap. Germline loops: CDR1 MNHNS, CDR2 SASEGT. The CDR3 totals 14 residues. CDR3 DNA sequence: TGTGCCAGCAGCGTTAGGACTCCTGGTGGGGAGCAGTACTTC. It specifies CASSVRTPGGEQYF.

The V call is TRBV6-1, the J call TRBJ1-3, with a weak D call TRBD1 (6 bases). Trimming cost V 8 bases and J 2 bases, with 13 bases left between them. Per the germline V gene, CDR1 is MNHNS and CDR2 is SASEGT. The CDR3 is 14 residues long. The CDR3 DNA reads TGTGCCAGCCGAACCGGGACAACTGGAAACACCATATATTTT. This translates into CASRTGTTGNTIYF.

This clonotype was picked up many times. V and J are TRBV12-3 or TRBV12-4 and TRBJ2-5; D may correspond to TRBD1 or TRBD2 (5 bases each). Trimming took 2 bases from V and 0 from J, leaving 10 bases between them. This CDR3 region has 15 residues. The CDR3 coding sequence is TGTGCCAGCAGTTTAATGAGAGGGGACCAAGAGACCCAGTACTTC. Protein product: CASSLMRGDQETQYF.

With regard to this clonotype: Germline and junction disagree at one end, which may indicate a read error. In DNA, the CDR3 is TGTGCCAGCACCGTAGACAGGGGAGGGACCGGGGAGCTGTGTTTT. As protein: CASTVDRGGTGELCF. The genes are TRBV12-3 or TRBV12-4 and TRBJ2-2; D might be TRBD1 (8 bases). The CDR3 totals 15 residues.

This clonotype was counted many times. J is TRBJ1-2 and V is TRBV18; no definite D call. The length of the CDR3 is 14 residues. The V and J ends lost 4 bases and 8 bases respectively, with 17 bases between them. Per germline, CDR1 KGHSH and CDR2 LQKENI. The chain's CDR3 is CASSLPPSLGGYTF. CDR3 nucleotides: TGTGCCAGCTCACTACCCCCCTCCTTGGGAGGCTACACCTTC.

This clonotype was seen many times. The chain joins TRBV28 to TRBJ1-1; D not certain. CDR1 and CDR2 from the germline V gene are MDHEN and SYDVKM. Trimming took 6 bases from V and 5 from J, leaving 13 bases between them. This CDR3 is built from 13 residues. In DNA form, the CDR3 reads TGTGCCAGCAGACAGCGGGGAGGGACTGAAGCTTTCTTT. As protein: CASRQRGGTEAFF.

This clonotype was seen at least ten times. The chain is built from TRBV28 and TRBJ2-2; tentatively, D is TRBD1 (6 bases). The germline V gene has CDR1 MDHEN and CDR2 SYDVKM. With 0 bases removed from V and 6 bases from J, the gap between germline ends came to 11 bases. This CDR3 comprises 15 residues. CDR3 DNA: TGTGCCAGCAGTTTATGGACCAGGGGTCCCGGGGAGCTGTTTTTT. Translating it yields CASSLWTRGPGELFF.

The chain couples TRBV27 to TRBJ1-1, with D unresolved. Per germline, CDR1 MNHEY and CDR2 SMNVEV (reference sequence). The CDR3 runs to 18 residues. Trimming shortened V by 0 bases and J by 0 bases, and 17 bases separated the two germline ends. CDR3 nucleotide sequence: TGTGCCAGCAGTTTATCGCCGGGAAGGCGGCGGATGAACACTGAAGCTTTCTTT. It is translated as CASSLSPGRRRMNTEAFF.

About this clonotype: This may come from a read error, since a much larger clone is one base off. The chain joins TRBV6-4 to TRBJ2-7, with D perhaps being TRBD1 or TRBD2 (5 bases each). Germline CDR1 MRHNA, CDR2 SNTAGT. The CDR3 is 13 residues long. V lost 5 bases and J lost 7, with 15 bases in between. DNA of the CDR3: TGTGCCAGCAGTAACGGGGCCGACAATGAGCAGTACTTC. It encodes CASSNGADNEQYF.

This clonotype was counted many times. The chain joins TRBV18 to TRBJ2-2; D is unresolved. CDR3 size: 16 residues. The germline gives CDR1 KGHSH, CDR2 LQKENI. V lost 4 bases, J lost 2 bases, and 14 bases lay in between. CDR3 DNA sequence: TGTGCCAGCTCACGTCTTTCGAGGCCCAACACCGGGGAGCTGTTTTTT. Its protein is CASSRLSRPNTGELFF. Drawing the rest from reference TRBV18 and TRBJ2-2, the complete variable domain is NAGVMQNPRHLVRRRGQEARLRCSPMKGHSHVYWYRQLPEEGLKFMVYLQKENIIDESGMPKERFSAEFPKEGPSILRIQQVVRGDSAAYFCASSRLSRPNTGELFFGEGSRLTVL.